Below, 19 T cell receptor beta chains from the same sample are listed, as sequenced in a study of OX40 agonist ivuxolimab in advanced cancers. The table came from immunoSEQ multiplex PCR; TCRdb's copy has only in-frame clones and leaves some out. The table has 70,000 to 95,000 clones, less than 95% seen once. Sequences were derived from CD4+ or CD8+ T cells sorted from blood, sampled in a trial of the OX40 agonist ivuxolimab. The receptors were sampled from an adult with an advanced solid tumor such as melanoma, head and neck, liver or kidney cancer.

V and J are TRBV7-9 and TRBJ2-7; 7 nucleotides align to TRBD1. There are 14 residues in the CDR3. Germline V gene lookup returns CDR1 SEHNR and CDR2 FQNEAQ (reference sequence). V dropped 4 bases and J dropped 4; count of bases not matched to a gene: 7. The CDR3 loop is CASSSPGTAYEQYF. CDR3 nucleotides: TGTGCCAGCAGCTCGCCCGGGACAGCATACGAGCAGTACTTC.

CDR3 amino acids: CASSASPRQDIYGYTF. The CDR3 coding sequence is TGTGCCAGCAGCGCGAGCCCTAGACAGGATATCTATGGCTACACCTTC. The rearrangement links TRBV9 to TRBJ1-2; perhaps TRBD1 as D (6 bases). This CDR3 has 16 amino acids. Trimming cost V 3 bases and J 4 bases, with 19 bases left between them. CDR1 is SGDLS and CDR2 is YYNGEE in the germline V gene.

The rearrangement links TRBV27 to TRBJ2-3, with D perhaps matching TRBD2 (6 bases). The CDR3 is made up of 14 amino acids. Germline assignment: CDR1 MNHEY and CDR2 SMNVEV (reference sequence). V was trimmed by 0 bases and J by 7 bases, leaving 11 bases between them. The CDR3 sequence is CASSLSPGLNTQYF. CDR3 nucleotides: TGTGCCAGCAGTTTATCTCCCGGACTAAATACGCAGTATTTT.

CDR3 bases: TGCAGCGCCTCAGAGACCGGGGAGCTGTTTTTT. This gives the protein CSASETGELFF. This rearrangement joins TRBV29-1 to TRBJ2-2, with D unresolved. The CDR3 consists of 11 residues. The germline V and J ends were trimmed by 7 bases and 5 bases, with 8 bases remaining between them. Germline CDR1 and CDR2: SQVTM and ANQGSEA.

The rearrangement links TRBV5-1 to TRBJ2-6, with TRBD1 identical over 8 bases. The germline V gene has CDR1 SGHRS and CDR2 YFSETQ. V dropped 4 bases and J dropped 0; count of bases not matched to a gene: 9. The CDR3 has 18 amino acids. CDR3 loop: CASSVGQVSLSGANVLTF. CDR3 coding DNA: TGCGCCAGCAGCGTGGGACAGGTTTCTCTCTCTGGGGCCAACGTCCTGACTTTC.

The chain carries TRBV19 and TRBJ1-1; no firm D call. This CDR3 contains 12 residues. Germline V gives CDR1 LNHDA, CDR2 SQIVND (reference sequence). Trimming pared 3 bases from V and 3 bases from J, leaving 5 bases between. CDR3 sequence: CASSMGYTEAFF. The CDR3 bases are TGTGCCAGTAGTATGGGGTACACTGAAGCTTTCTTT.

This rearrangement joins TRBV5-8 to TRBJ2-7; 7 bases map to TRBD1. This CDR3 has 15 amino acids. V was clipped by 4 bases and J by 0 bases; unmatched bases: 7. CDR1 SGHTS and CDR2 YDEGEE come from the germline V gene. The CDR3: CASSLGQESSYEQYF. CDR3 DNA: TGTGCCAGCAGCCTCGGACAGGAGAGCTCCTACGAGCAGTACTTC.

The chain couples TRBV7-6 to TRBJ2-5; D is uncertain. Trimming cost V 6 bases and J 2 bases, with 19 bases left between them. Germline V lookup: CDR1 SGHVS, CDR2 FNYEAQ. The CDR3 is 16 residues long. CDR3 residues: CASSPKHGDGQETQYF. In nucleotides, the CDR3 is TGTGCCAGCAGTCCTAAGCATGGGGATGGGCAAGAGACCCAGTACTTC.

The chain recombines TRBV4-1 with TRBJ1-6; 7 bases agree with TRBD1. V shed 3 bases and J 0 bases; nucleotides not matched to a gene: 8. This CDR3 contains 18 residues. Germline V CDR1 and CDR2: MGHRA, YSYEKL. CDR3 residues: CASSQSAPGGSYNSPLHF. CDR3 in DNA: TGCGCCAGCAGCCAGTCGGCGCCAGGGGGCTCCTATAATTCACCCCTCCACTTT.

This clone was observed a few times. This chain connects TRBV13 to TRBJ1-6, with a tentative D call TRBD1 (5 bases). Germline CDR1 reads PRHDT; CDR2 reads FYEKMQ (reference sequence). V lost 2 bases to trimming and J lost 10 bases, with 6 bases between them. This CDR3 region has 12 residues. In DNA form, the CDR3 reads TGTGCCAGCAGCTTACAGGGATCACCCCTCCACTTT. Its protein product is CASSLQGSPLHF.

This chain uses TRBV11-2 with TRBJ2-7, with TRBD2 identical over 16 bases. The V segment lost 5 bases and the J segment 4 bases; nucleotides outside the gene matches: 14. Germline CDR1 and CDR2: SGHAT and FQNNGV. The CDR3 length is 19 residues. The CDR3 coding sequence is TGTGCCAGCAGCCCGGGACTAGCGGGAGGGGGCACATTGGGGTACGAGCAGTACTTC. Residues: CASSPGLAGGGTLGYEQYF.

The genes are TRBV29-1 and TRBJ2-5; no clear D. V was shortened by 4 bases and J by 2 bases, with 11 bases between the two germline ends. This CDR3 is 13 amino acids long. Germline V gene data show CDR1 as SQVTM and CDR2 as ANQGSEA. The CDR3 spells CSVVWALQETQYF. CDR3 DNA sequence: TGCAGCGTTGTTTGGGCATTGCAAGAGACCCAGTACTTC.

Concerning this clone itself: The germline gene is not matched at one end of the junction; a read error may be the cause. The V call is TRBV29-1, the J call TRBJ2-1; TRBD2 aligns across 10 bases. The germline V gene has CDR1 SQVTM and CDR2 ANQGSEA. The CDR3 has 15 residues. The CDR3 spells CSVEVGTSGTREQFF. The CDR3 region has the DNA TGCAGCGTCGAAGTGGGTACTAGCGGGACCCGTGAGCAGTTCTTC.

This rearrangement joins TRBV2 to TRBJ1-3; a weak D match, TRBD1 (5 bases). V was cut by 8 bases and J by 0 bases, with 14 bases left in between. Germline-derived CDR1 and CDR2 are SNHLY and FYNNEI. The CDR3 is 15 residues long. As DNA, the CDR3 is TGTGCCAGCTGTGTCAGGGCCTTCTCTGGAAACACCATATATTTT. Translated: CASCVRAFSGNTIYF.

The CDR3 protein is CASSLHRGDEQYF. The DNA of the CDR3 is TGTGCCAGCAGCTTACACAGGGGTGACGAGCAGTACTTC. The rearrangement joins TRBV7-8 to TRBJ2-7; 7 bases are shared with TRBD1. The CDR3 has 13 residues. The germline gives CDR1 SGHVS, CDR2 FQNEAQ. V gave up 2 bases and J gave up 5 bases; unmatched junction bases: 3.

The CDR3 DNA reads TGCGCCAGCAGCTTGGGGATCGGCTACGAGCAGTACTTC. Amino acids: CASSLGIGYEQYF. V usage is TRBV5-1 and J usage is TRBJ2-7; no clear D gene. The V and J ends lost 0 bases and 3 bases respectively, with 7 bases between them. The CDR3 spans 13 residues. Germline CDR1 SGHRS, CDR2 YFSETQ.

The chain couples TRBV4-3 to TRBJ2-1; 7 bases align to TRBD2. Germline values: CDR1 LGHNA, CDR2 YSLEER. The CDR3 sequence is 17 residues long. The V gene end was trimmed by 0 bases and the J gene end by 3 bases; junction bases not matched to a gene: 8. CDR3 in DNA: TGCGCCAGCAGCCAAGATCTGGGGGGGTTGGTCTACAATGAGCAGTTCTTC. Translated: CASSQDLGGLVYNEQFF.

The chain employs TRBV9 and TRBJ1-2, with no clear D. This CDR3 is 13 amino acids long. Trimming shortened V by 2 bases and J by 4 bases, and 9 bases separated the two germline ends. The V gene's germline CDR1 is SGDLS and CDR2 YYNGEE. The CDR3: CASSVGDSYGYTF. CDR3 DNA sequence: TGTGCCAGCAGCGTTGGTGATAGCTATGGCTACACCTTC. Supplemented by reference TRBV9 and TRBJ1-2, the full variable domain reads DSGVTQTPKHLITATGQRVTLRCSPRSGDLSVYWYQQSLDQGLQFLIQYYNGEERAKGNILERFSAQQFPDLHSELNLSSLELGDSALYFCASSVGDSYGYTFGSGTRLTVV.

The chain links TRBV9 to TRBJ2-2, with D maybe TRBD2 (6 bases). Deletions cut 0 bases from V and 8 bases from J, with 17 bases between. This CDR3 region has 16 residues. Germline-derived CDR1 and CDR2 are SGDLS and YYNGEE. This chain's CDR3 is CASSVEDGSGVGELFF. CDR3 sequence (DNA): TGTGCCAGCAGCGTAGAGGACGGGAGTGGTGTAGGGGAGCTGTTTTTT.